The T cell receptor (beta chain) under discussion was sequenced for a study of blood T cell repertoires in COVID-19. V gave up 6 bases and J gave up 0 bases, with 14 bases separating them. The CDR3 runs 15 residues. Germline V gene sequence: CDR1 WSHSY, CDR2 SAAADI. The table came from immunoSEQ multiplex PCR; TCRdb's copy has only in-frame clones and leaves some out. The sample carries some 140,000 clones, 70% to 85% recorded once. The genes are TRBV10-2 and TRBJ1-1; the D gene is possibly TRBD1 (5 bases). Sequencing input: peripheral blood. This receptor was identified in a man aged 55 to 70 with COVID-19, enrolled during active disease. The CDR3, as DNA: TGCGCCAGCAGAGCAGGGATACAAATGAACACTGAAGCTTTCTTT. This gives the protein CASRAGIQMNTEAFF.